The following is a T cell receptor beta chain sequence with its context. Antigen: not known. This sample was taken from a study of human thymus T cells. Overall study results and limits: Gene usage (both V and J) appeared biased in thymic and blood repertoires.

The length of the CDR3 is 14 residues. CDR1 and CDR2 from the germline V gene are SGHTA and FQGNSA. The V end lost 4 bases, the J end lost 8 bases, and 17 bases lay between the germline ends. Generated by immunoSEQ multiplex PCR, the TCRdb table keeps only in-frame clones and is missing some. The table has 35,000 to 45,000 clones, around 94% seen once. This TCR derives from a boy in the first two years of life with a congenital heart defect but otherwise immunologically healthy. The sequencing sample was made of blood. This chain uses TRBV7-2 with TRBJ1-2; weak D call: TRBD1 (6 bases). The CDR3 DNA reads as TGTGCCAGCAGCTCGCGGGACACATTATACGGCTACACCTTC. Protein: CASSSRDTLYGYTF.